Below, 26 T cell receptor beta chains from the same sample are listed, as sequenced in a study of STAT5B mutations in CD4+ large granular lymphocyte leukemia. Clones were sequenced by immunoSEQ multiplex PCR, and TCRdb holds only the in-frame ones, with some missing. Here the sample spans about 22,000 clones, 78% being singletons. Material: CD4+ T cells from blood buffy coats. All receptors derive from a human donor in good health.

The V and J genes are TRBV28 and TRBJ1-2; D is possibly TRBD1 (6 bases). V was trimmed by 4 bases and J by 4 bases, leaving 7 bases between them. Germline CDR1 reads MDHEN; CDR2 reads SYDVKM. CDR3 size: 12 residues. The CDR3 region is CASSSGVYGYTF. CDR3 DNA: TGTGCCAGCAGTTCAGGGGTCTATGGCTACACCTTC.

The chain recombines TRBV27 with TRBJ2-3; D is ambiguous. The length of the CDR3 is 14 residues. Per the germline V gene, CDR1 is MNHEY and CDR2 is SMNVEV (reference sequence). With 6 bases removed from V and 2 bases from J, the gap between germline ends came to 12 bases. The CDR3 protein is CASSPKIATDTQYF. CDR3 sequence (DNA): TGTGCCAGCAGCCCTAAAATAGCCACAGATACGCAGTATTTT.

This clone was counted a single time. Other DNA sequences in this sample translate to the same CDR3. The genes are TRBV5-6 and TRBJ2-1; 9 bases line up with TRBD1. The trim removed 4 bases at V and 3 bases at J, leaving 8 bases unmatched. This CDR3 has 16 amino acids. Germline CDR1 and CDR2: SGHDT and YYEEEE. CDR3 sequence (DNA): TGTGCCAGCAGCCGGACAGGGGCCAACCTCTACAATGAGCAGTTCTTC. Encoded protein: CASSRTGANLYNEQFF.

The V gene is TRBV7-8, the J gene TRBJ1-4; D is possibly TRBD1 (5 bases). This CDR3 contains 15 residues. The germline V gene has CDR1 SGHVS and CDR2 FQNEAQ. V lost 2 bases and J 4 bases, leaving 11 bases between the germline ends. CDR3 sequence (DNA): TGTGCCAGCAGCTTAATTGCAGGGAATAATGAAAAACTGTTTTTT. Translated, it gives CASSLIAGNNEKLFF.

The rearrangement links TRBV9 to TRBJ2-3; 12 bases map to TRBD2. Unmatched junction bases numbered 0, after V lost 0 bases and J lost 4 bases. This CDR3 comprises 15 residues. Germline CDR1 reads SGDLS; CDR2 reads YYNGEE. This chain's CDR3 is CASSVGLAGADTQYF. CDR3 bases: TGTGCCAGCAGCGTAGGACTAGCGGGGGCAGATACGCAGTATTTT. Looking up the rest from reference TRBV9 and TRBJ2-3 gives the full variable domain: DSGVTQTPKHLITATGQRVTLRCSPRSGDLSVYWYQQSLDQGLQFLIQYYNGEERAKGNILERFSAQQFPDLHSELNLSSLELGDSALYFCASSVGLAGADTQYFGPGTRLTVL.

The rearrangement joins TRBV18 to TRBJ2-2, with a possible D match to TRBD2 (6 bases). The ends were cut back, 6 bases at V and 0 bases at J, with 11 bases in the middle. Germline CDR1 and CDR2: KGHSH and LQKENI. There are 15 residues in the CDR3. The CDR3 nucleotides are TGTGCCAGCTCGTCGGGACTGACGAACACCGGGGAGCTGTTTTTT. This encodes CASSSGLTNTGELFF. Drawing the rest from reference TRBV18 and TRBJ2-2, the complete variable domain is NAGVMQNPRHLVRRRGQEARLRCSPMKGHSHVYWYRQLPEEGLKFMVYLQKENIIDESGMPKERFSAEFPKEGPSILRIQQVVRGDSAAYFCASSSGLTNTGELFFGEGSRLTVL.

The chain recombines TRBV6-1 with TRBJ2-7; D might be TRBD1 (5 bases). Trimming shortened V by 0 bases and J by 6 bases, and 24 bases separated the two germline ends. The germline V gene encodes CDR1 MNHNS and CDR2 SASEGT. There are 18 residues in the CDR3. Here the CDR3 DNA reads TGTGCCAGCAGTGAAGCGATCGCCCTTAAGCAGGGTGGACCCGAGCAGTACTTC. This sequence encodes CASSEAIALKQGGPEQYF.

The V call is TRBV30, the J call TRBJ1-5, with D hard to call. V lost 0 bases, J lost 5 bases, and 8 bases lay in between. CDR1 and CDR2 (germline): GTSNPN, SVGIG (reference sequence). The CDR3 is made up of 13 amino acids. The CDR3 sequence is CAWSVGGDQPQHF. CDR3 coding DNA: TGTGCCTGGAGTGTAGGAGGAGATCAGCCCCAGCATTTT.

The chain has TRBV5-1 and TRBJ2-2, with D hard to call. V was clipped by 4 bases and J by 4 bases, with 17 bases between them. The germline CDR1 and CDR2 sequences are SGHRS and YFSETQ. This CDR3 spans 16 amino acids. The CDR3 region has the DNA TGCGCCAGCAGCCACGTCGGAGCTTTGGGCACCGGGGAGCTGTTTTTT. It is translated as CASSHVGALGTGELFF.

The gene calls are TRBV27 and TRBJ1-6, with 9 bases lining up with TRBD1. V gave up 6 bases and J gave up 10 bases; unmatched junction bases: 7. The CDR3 loop spans 14 amino acids. In germline, CDR1 is MNHEY, CDR2 SMNVEV (reference sequence). The CDR3 nucleotides read TGTGCCAGCAGCCCCGACAGGGGGACGTCACCCCTCCACTTT. Its protein product is CASSPDRGTSPLHF.

The gene calls are TRBV9 and TRBJ2-7; D call uncertain. The CDR3 is 16 amino acids. Germline V gene sequence: CDR1 SGDLS, CDR2 YYNGEE. Trimming cost V 2 bases and J 3 bases, with 18 bases left between them. The CDR3 nucleotides are TGTGCCAGCAGCGTTGGGTTGCCAACTACCCACTACGAGCAGTACTTC. Protein product: CASSVGLPTTHYEQYF.

This chain links TRBV28 with TRBJ1-2; 8 nucleotides line up with TRBD1. Germline CDR1 and CDR2: MDHEN and SYDVKM. This CDR3 has 12 residues. With 3 bases clipped from V and 8 bases from J, the junction kept 2 bases outside the gene matches. DNA for the CDR3: TGTGCCAGCAGTTTTTCAGGGGGCGGCTACACCTTC. Encoded protein: CASSFSGGGYTF.

The chain joins TRBV30 to TRBJ2-3; D is possibly TRBD2 (6 bases). CDR1 is GTSNPN and CDR2 is SVGIG in the germline V gene (reference sequence). The CDR3 loop spans 15 amino acids. V gave up 0 bases and J gave up 5 bases, with 15 bases separating them. In nucleotides, the CDR3 is TGTGCCTGGAGTGTAAGGCAGGTGGGGGGAGATACGCAGTATTTT. Translation: CAWSVRQVGGDTQYF. The variable domain in full, completed from reference TRBV30 and TRBJ2-3, reads SQTIHQWPATLVQPVGSPLSLECTVEGTSNPNLYWYRQAAGRGLQLLFYSVGIGQISSEVPQNLSASRPQDRQFILSSKKLLLSDSGFYLCAWSVRQVGGDTQYFGPGTRLTVL.

This clone came up once. The DNA for the CDR3 is TGTGCCAGTAGTAGGGGACAGGGGGGCTACACCTTC. This translates into CASSRGQGGYTF. The chain carries TRBV19 and TRBJ1-2, with 10 positions matching TRBD1. The V gene's germline CDR1 is LNHDA and CDR2 SQIVND (reference sequence). The CDR3 is 12 amino acids. The ends lost 4 bases at V and 8 bases at J; junction bases unmatched: 1.

The chain has TRBV10-3 and TRBJ2-1, with TRBD1 as a possible D gene (5 bases). Trimming took 3 bases from V and 9 from J, leaving 12 bases between them. CDR1 is ENHRY, CDR2 SYGVKD, per germline. The CDR3 is 13 residues long. Written as DNA, the CDR3 is TGTGCCATCAGTGAAGCAGGGTTGAGTGAGCAGTTCTTC. Its protein product is CAISEAGLSEQFF.

The rearrangement uses TRBV15 and TRBJ2-2, with 7 nucleotides matching TRBD1. This CDR3 spans 15 amino acids. The junction had 11 bases not matched to a gene; V was cut back by 7 bases and J by 6 bases. Germline V gene data show CDR1 as LNHNV and CDR2 as YYDKDF (reference sequence). The CDR3 bases are TGTGCCACCACCAAGGGGGACAGTAGGTCCGGGGAGCTGTTTTTT. Its translation: CATTKGDSRSGELFF. Looking up the rest from reference TRBV15 and TRBJ2-2 gives the full variable domain: DAMVIQNPRYQVTQFGKPVTLSCSQTLNHNVMYWYQQKSSQAPKLLFHYYDKDFNNEADTPDNFQSRRPNTSFCFLDIRSPGLGDTAMYLCATTKGDSRSGELFFGEGSRLTVL.

This clone is a singleton in its sample. This sequence joins TRBV5-4 and TRBJ2-2, with a tentative D call TRBD2 (5 bases). The V end was cut by 4 bases, the J end by 9 bases, with 16 bases between. The CDR3 totals 14 residues. In germline, CDR1 is SGHNT, CDR2 YYREEE (reference sequence). The CDR3 sequence: CASSQDSMARELFF. In DNA, the CDR3 is TGTGCCAGCAGCCAGGACTCTATGGCCCGGGAGCTGTTTTTT.

The CDR3 sequence is CASSFPSAGRYQETQYF. CDR3 nucleotides: TGTGCCAGCAGCTTCCCGAGTGCGGGACGGTACCAAGAGACCCAGTACTTC. This sequence joins TRBV7-9 and TRBJ2-5, with D perhaps TRBD2 (6 bases). V was pared by 3 bases and J by 0 bases, with 17 bases between. Germline CDR1 and CDR2: SEHNR and FQNEAQ (reference sequence). This CDR3 region has 17 residues.

The gene calls are TRBV5-1 and TRBJ2-6; the D is unclear. The CDR3 totals 15 residues. CDR1 is SGHRS, CDR2 YFSETQ, per germline. V lost 0 bases to trimming and J lost 0 bases, with 4 bases between them. The CDR3 here is CASSLASSGANVLTF. The DNA of the CDR3 is TGCGCCAGCAGCTTGGCAAGCTCTGGGGCCAACGTCCTGACTTTC.

The chain carries TRBV30 and TRBJ2-1; D possibly corresponds to TRBD2 (5 bases). CDR1 and CDR2 from the germline V gene are GTSNPN and SVGIG (reference sequence). The CDR3 is 13 residues long. Trimming stripped 0 bases from V and 6 bases from J, with 9 bases between. The CDR3 DNA sequence: TGTGCCTGGAGTGTTACGAGGGCCAATGAGCAGTTCTTC. Its translation is CAWSVTRANEQFF.

The sample holds one count of this clone. V gene TRBV7-9 combines with J gene TRBJ1-4; D is perhaps TRBD1 (6 bases). Trimming pared 1 base from V and 8 bases from J, leaving 11 bases between. The germline CDR1 and CDR2 sequences are SEHNR and FQNEAQ (reference sequence). This CDR3 has 14 amino acids. CDR3 residues: CASSLGTEGEKLFF. CDR3 bases: TGTGCCAGCAGCTTAGGGACAGAGGGGGAAAAACTGTTTTTT.

This clone was found once. The gene calls are TRBV5-1 and TRBJ2-3; D not certain. CDR3 length equals 11 residues. Deletions cut 4 bases from V and 3 bases from J, with 3 bases between. Germline values: CDR1 SGHRS, CDR2 YFSETQ. The DNA of the CDR3 is TGCGCCAGCAGCACTACAGATACGCAGTATTTT. This codes for CASSTTDTQYF.

This chain links TRBV2 with TRBJ1-1; TRBD1 is a possible D gene (6 bases). V lost 7 bases and J lost 6, with 21 bases in between. Per the germline V gene, CDR1 is SNHLY and CDR2 is FYNNEI. The CDR3 length is 15 residues. The CDR3 region has the DNA TGTGCCAGCAATAGGGGAAGGGAGGGGGGCCCTGAAGCTTTCTTT. Translated, it gives CASNRGREGGPEAFF.

The chain links TRBV11-1 to TRBJ2-6; D is unresolved. Looked up from germline, CDR1 is SGHAT and CDR2 is FQDESV (reference sequence). The CDR3 is 15 amino acids. Trimming pared 1 base from V and 0 bases from J, leaving 4 bases between. The CDR3 region has the DNA TGTGCCAGCAGCTTAGGGTTCTCTGGGGCCAACGTCCTGACTTTC. It encodes CASSLGFSGANVLTF.

The chain has TRBV7-2 and TRBJ2-3; D ambiguous. The length of the CDR3 is 16 residues. V lost 1 base, J lost 2 bases, and 13 bases lay in between. Germline values: CDR1 SGHTA, CDR2 FQGNSA. DNA for the CDR3: TGTGCCAGCAGCTTAGGCCTTACTACCAACACAGATACGCAGTATTTT. Translating it yields CASSLGLTTNTDTQYF.

The CDR3 reads CASSQLRAVPTDTQYF. The CDR3 DNA reads TGTGCCAGCAGCCAACTTAGGGCGGTGCCCACAGATACGCAGTATTTT. The chain uses TRBV14 and TRBJ2-3; no clear D gene. The germline V gene has CDR1 SGHDN and CDR2 FVKESK. The CDR3 spans 16 residues. V dropped 2 bases and J dropped 2 bases, with 14 bases sitting between them. The whole variable domain, remainder taken from reference TRBV14 and TRBJ2-3, is EAGVTQFPSHSVIEKGQTVTLRCDPISGHDNLYWYRRVMGKEIKFLLHFVKESKQDESGMPNNRFLAERTGGTYSTLKVQPAELEDSGVYFCASSQLRAVPTDTQYFGPGTRLTVL.